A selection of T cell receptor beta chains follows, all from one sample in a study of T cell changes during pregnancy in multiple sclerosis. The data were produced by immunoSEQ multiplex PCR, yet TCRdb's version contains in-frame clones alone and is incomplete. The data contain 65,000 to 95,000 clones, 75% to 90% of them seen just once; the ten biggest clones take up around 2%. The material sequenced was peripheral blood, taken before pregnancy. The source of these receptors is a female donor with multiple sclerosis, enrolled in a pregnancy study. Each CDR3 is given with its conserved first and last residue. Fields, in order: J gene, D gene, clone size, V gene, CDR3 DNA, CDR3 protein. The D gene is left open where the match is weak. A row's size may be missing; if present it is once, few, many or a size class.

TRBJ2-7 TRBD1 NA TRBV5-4 TGTGCCAGCAGCCCCCCCCCGGGACAGGGGCCTACCTACGAGCAGTACTTC CASSPPPGQGPTYEQYF
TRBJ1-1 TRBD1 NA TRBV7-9 TGTGCCAGCAGCCGTACAGGGGGATGGACTGAAGCTTTCTTT CASSRTGGWTEAFF
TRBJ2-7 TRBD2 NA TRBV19 TGTGCCAGTAGCCCGGGACTAGCGGGGAGGTACGAGCAGTACTTC CASSPGLAGRYEQYF
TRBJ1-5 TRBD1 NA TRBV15 TGTGCCACCAGCAGAGATATTTTTGAGGTGGACAGGGATCAGCCCCAGCATTTT CATSRDIFEVDRDQPQHF
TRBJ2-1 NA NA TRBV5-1 TGCGCCAGCAGCTTTGGGGGCAGGGGAAACAATGAGCAGTTCTTC CASSFGGRGNNEQFF
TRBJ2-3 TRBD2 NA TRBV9 TGTGCCAGCAGCGTAGGGGTAGGGCTAGCGGCAGATACGCAGTATTTT CASSVGVGLAADTQYF
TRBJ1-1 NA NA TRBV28 TGTGCCAGCAGTCCGGCCGGGGGAGGTGAAGCTTTCTTT CASSPAGGGEAFF
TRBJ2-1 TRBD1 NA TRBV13 TGTGCCAGCAGCTCGGGGGACAGGGGGCATGAGCAGTTCTTC CASSSGDRGHEQFF
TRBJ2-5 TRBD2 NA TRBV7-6 TGTGCCAGCAGCCGGGACTACCGCGAGTCGGCCCAGTACTTC CASSRDYRESAQYF
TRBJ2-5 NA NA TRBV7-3 TGTGCCAGCAGCTTCCTAGTCGGGGAGACCCAGTACTTC CASSFLVGETQYF
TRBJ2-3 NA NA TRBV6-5 TGTGCCAGCAGCTATAGAGGGTTCACAGATACGCAGTATTTT CASSYRGFTDTQYF
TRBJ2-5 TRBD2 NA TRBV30 TGTGCCTGGAGTGTAATGGGAGGGGAGACCCAGTACTTC CAWSVMGGETQYF
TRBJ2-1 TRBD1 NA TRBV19 TGTGCCAGTAGTCCGCACGAGGGACAGGGCACCAATGAGCAGTTCTTC CASSPHEGQGTNEQFF
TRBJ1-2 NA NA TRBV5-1 TGCGCCAGCAGCCCCCGGGACACAAACTATGGCTACACCTTC CASSPRDTNYGYTF
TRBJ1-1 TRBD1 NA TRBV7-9 TGTGCCAGCAGCCACGGGACAGGGTACGATGAAGCTTTCTTT CASSHGTGYDEAFF
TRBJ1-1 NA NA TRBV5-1 TGCGCCAGCAGCGGGTTATTAGGGCAGGGGTACACTGAAGCTTTCTTT CASSGLLGQGYTEAFF
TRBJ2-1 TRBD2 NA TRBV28 TGTGCCAGCAGTAGACTAGCGGGGGGTACCAGAAATTTCTTC CASSRLAGGTRNFF
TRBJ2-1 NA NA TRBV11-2 TGTGCCAGCAGCTTAGGACGACAGATCTACAATGAGCAGTTCTTC CASSLGRQIYNEQFF
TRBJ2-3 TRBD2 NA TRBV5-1 TGCGCCAGCAGCTCGGTAGCGGGGGTCACAGATACGCAGTATTTT CASSSVAGVTDTQYF
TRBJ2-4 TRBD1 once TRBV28 TGTGCCAGCAGTCTCGGACAGGGGGCAACCAAAAACATTCAGTACTTC CASSLGQGATKNIQYF
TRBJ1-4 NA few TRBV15 TGTGCCACCAGCAGAGTATACACAGCAACTAATGAAAAACTGTTTTTT CATSRVYTATNEKLFF
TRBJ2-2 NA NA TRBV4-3 TGCGCCAGCAGCCAATCCTGGGCAGGGGACACCGGGGAGCTGTTTTTT CASSQSWAGDTGELFF
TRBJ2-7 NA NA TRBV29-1 TGCAGCGTTGAAGGCCGCGGGCAGGTCGAGCAGTACTTC CSVEGRGQVEQYF
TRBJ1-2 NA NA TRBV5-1 TGCGCCAGCAAGGGACAATCGGTGAGCTATGGCTACACCTTC CASKGQSVSYGYTF
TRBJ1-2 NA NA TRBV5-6 TGTGCCAGCAGCTTGGACAGGTGGAGAGGCTACACCTTC CASSLDRWRGYTF
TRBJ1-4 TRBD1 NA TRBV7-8 TGTGCCAGCAGCGTCCGGGACAGGGGAGGTGGACTGTTTTTT CASSVRDRGGGLFF
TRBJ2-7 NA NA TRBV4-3 TGCGCCAGCAGCCACCACCTCCGGACAGCGCCCTACGAGCAGTACTTC CASSHHLRTAPYEQYF
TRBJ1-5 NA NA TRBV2 TGTGCCTTTTCATGGGGCAGAGGTCAGCCCCAGCATTTT CAFSWGRGQPQHF
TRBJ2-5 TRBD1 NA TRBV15 TGTGCCACCAGCAGAGATCCAGGGGGCCGAGAGACCCAGTACTTC CATSRDPGGRETQYF
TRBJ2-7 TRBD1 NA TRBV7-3 TGTGCCAGCAGCTTAGGTCCGGGGACAGCGTACGAGCAGTACTTC CASSLGPGTAYEQYF
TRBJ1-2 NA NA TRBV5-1 TGCGCCAGCAGCACGCGGGCTGGTGATGGCTACACCTTC CASSTRAGDGYTF
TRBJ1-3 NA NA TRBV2 TGTGCCAGCATCCGGGAGCTCGGAAACACCATATATTTT CASIRELGNTIYF
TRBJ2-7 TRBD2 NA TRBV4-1 TGCGCCAGCAGCTACCGGACTAGCGGGGATTACGAGCAGTACTTC CASSYRTSGDYEQYF
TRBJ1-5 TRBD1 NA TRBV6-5 TGTGCCAGCAGTCGGTACAGGGGGAATCAGCCCCAGCATTTT CASSRYRGNQPQHF
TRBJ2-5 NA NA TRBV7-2 TGTGCCAGCAGCCCAAACCAAGAGACCCAGTACTTC CASSPNQETQYF
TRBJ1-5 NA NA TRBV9 TGTGCCAGCAGCCGTGGGGAGAATCAGCCCCAGCATTTT CASSRGENQPQHF
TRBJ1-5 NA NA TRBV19 TGTGCCAGTAGTCCTAGGTTAGGGGTGGGCAATCAGCCCCAGCATTTT CASSPRLGVGNQPQHF
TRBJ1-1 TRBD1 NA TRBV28 TGTGCCAGCAGGGAACACAGGGGAAGCACTGAAGCTTTCTTT CASREHRGSTEAFF
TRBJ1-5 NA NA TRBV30 TGTGCCTGGGCACAGGGAAATAGCAATCAGCCCCAGCATTTT CAWAQGNSNQPQHF
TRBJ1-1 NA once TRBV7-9 TGTGCCAGCAGCTTTACAGGGAACACTGAAGCTTTCTTT CASSFTGNTEAFF
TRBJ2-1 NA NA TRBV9 TGTGCCAGCAGCTTGGGGGCTAGTGGATACAATGAGCAGTTCTTC CASSLGASGYNEQFF
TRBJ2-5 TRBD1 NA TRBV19 TGTGCCAGTAGTCCCTCCCCAACAGGACAGGGGTCCTATGAGACCCAGTACTTC CASSPSPTGQGSYETQYF
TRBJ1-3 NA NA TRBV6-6 TGTGCCAGCAGCATTGGGACACCGGGAGGAAACACCATATATTTT CASSIGTPGGNTIYF
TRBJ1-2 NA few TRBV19 TGTGCCAGTCGGCGGGTGGACTATGGCTACACCTTC CASRRVDYGYTF
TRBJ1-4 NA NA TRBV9 TGTGCCAGCAGCGTGAGGGGGGGCCCTGATGAAAAACTGTTTTTT CASSVRGGPDEKLFF
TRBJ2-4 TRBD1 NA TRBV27 TGTGCCAGCAGGAAACCGGGACAGAGGTACATTCAGTACTTC CASRKPGQRYIQYF
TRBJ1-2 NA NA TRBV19 TGTGCCAGTAGTATAGGGACAGCTAACTATGGCTACACCTTC CASSIGTANYGYTF
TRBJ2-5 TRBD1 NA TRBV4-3 TGCGCCAGCAGCCAAGCCAGGGGGTCCCAAGAGACCCAGTACTTC CASSQARGSQETQYF
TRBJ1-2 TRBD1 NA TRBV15 TGTGCCACCAGCAGAGACTTGGACAGGAACTATGGCTACACCTTC CATSRDLDRNYGYTF
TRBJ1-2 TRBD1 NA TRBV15 TGTGCCACCAGCGAGTTCGACAGGGAGCATGGCTACACCTTC CATSEFDREHGYTF
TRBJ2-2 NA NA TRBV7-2 TGTGCCAGCAGCGTCGACTTGTTCGCCGGGGAGCTGTTTTTT CASSVDLFAGELFF
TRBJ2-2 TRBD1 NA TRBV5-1 TGCGCCAGCAGCTCGGGACAGGGTCGCACCGGGGAGCTGTTTTTT CASSSGQGRTGELFF
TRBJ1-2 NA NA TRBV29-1 TGCAGCACTCAGGGAGGGCACTATGGCTACACCTTC CSTQGGHYGYTF
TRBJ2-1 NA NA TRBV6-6 TGTGCCAGTCAGCCTGGGGGGGCGGGGGATGAGCAGTTCTTC CASQPGGAGDEQFF